The source of this T cell receptor (beta chain) is a study of blood T cell repertoires in COVID-19. The CDR3 contains 14 residues. CDR1 is SGHTA, CDR2 FQGNSA, per germline. Trimming shortened V by 3 bases and J by 4 bases, and 13 bases separated the two germline ends. Study processing details: Estimated nucleated cell counts came from reference gene primer amplification. Measured with immunoSEQ multiplex PCR; TCRdb has only the in-frame clones, and not every one. D and trimming come from the DNA, and the V and J calls and clone size come from that table. The sample shows about 170,000 clones, just under 95% of them seen only once.

Sequences were obtained from peripheral blood. The TCR was taken from a woman between 45 and 65 years old with acute or convalescent COVID-19. This chain uses TRBV7-2 with TRBJ2-7; weak D call: TRBD1 (6 bases). This chain's CDR3 is CASSFEQGWYEQYF. The CDR3, as DNA: TGTGCCAGCAGCTTTGAACAGGGATGGTACGAGCAGTACTTC.